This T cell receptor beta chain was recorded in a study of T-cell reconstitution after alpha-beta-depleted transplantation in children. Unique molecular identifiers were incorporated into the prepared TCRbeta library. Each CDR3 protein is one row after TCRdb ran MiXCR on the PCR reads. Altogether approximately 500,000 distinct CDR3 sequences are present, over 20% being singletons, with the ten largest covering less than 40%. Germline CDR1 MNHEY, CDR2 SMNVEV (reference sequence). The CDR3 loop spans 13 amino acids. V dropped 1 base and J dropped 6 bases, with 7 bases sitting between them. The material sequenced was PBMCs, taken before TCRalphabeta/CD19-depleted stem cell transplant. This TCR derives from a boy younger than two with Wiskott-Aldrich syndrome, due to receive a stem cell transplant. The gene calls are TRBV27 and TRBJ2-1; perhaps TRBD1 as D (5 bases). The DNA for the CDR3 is TGTGCCAGCAGTTTATTGGACACCAATGAGCAGTTCTTC. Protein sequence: CASSLLDTNEQFF.